The 28 T cell receptor beta chains given below trace back to one sample, sequenced in a study of cytomegalovirus exposure and HLA in healthy donors (dated by TCRdb to about 2017). Library preparation employed the immunoSEQ multiplex PCR assay. The multiplex PCR relied on a mix of 60 forward primers for TCR Vbeta segments and 13 reverse primers for TCR Jbeta segments. The immuneACCESS repertoire file appears here via TCRdb, limited to in-frame rearrangements. These files lack a portion of the clones; in checked studies, under half of the deficit traces to unresolved V genes, and the cause of the others is not known. Here the sample has about 52,000 clones; 72% occur a single time. The ten biggest clones cover around 9.1% of the sample. The sample comprised PBMCs. The receptor set was obtained from a woman in her fifties or sixties in good health and CMV-seronegative.

This chain uses TRBV6-5 with TRBJ1-1; D is uncertain. The CDR3 sequence is 14 residues long. V dropped 2 bases and J dropped 5 bases, with 12 bases sitting between them. Germline CDR1 reads MNHEY; CDR2 reads SVGAGI. CDR3 sequence: CASSYRGGITEAFF. CDR3 in DNA: TGTGCCAGCAGTTACCGGGGAGGGATAACTGAAGCTTTCTTT.

The V and J genes are TRBV15 and TRBJ1-1, with 7 bases matching TRBD1. From germline, CDR1 is LNHNV and CDR2 YYDKDF (reference sequence). The CDR3 consists of 13 residues. Germline trimming cut 5 bases from V and 6 bases from J; bases unmatched to any gene: 6. The CDR3 here is CATSVGTASEAFF. CDR3 sequence (DNA): TGTGCCACCAGCGTAGGGACAGCATCTGAAGCTTTCTTT.

The table lists this clone with a few counts. The chain is built from TRBV5-1 and TRBJ2-2; the D gene is possibly TRBD2 (6 bases). V lost 2 bases and J lost 2, with 10 bases in between. The CDR3 sequence is 15 residues long. The germline V gene encodes CDR1 SGHRS and CDR2 YFSETQ. The CDR3: CASSFRGVNTGELFF. The CDR3 DNA is TGCGCCAGCAGCTTTCGCGGGGTCAACACCGGGGAGCTGTTTTTT.

V usage is TRBV9 and J usage is TRBJ1-5; D is unclear. The germline V gene encodes CDR1 SGDLS and CDR2 YYNGEE. This CDR3 is 15 amino acids long. The V gene lost 5 bases and the J gene lost 3 bases, with 15 bases spanning the gap. CDR3 residues: CASSQEVGTNQPQHF. For the CDR3, the DNA is TGTGCCAGCAGTCAGGAGGTGGGTACCAATCAGCCCCAGCATTTT.

This clone showed up just once. The V gene is TRBV6-6, the J gene TRBJ2-7, with D maybe TRBD1 (5 bases). In germline, CDR1 is MNHNY, CDR2 SVGAGI (reference sequence). V lost 7 bases and J 2 bases, leaving 12 bases between the germline ends. This CDR3 region has 13 residues. The CDR3 region is CASTQQATYEQYF. The DNA of the CDR3 is TGTGCCAGCACCCAACAGGCCACCTACGAGCAGTACTTC.

V is TRBV2 and J is TRBJ2-2, with D possibly being TRBD2 (6 bases). V lost 6 bases and J lost 0, with 11 bases in between. The CDR3 runs to 15 residues. Germline V gene data show CDR1 as SNHLY and CDR2 as FYNNEI. In DNA, the CDR3 is TGTGCCAGCAGATACGGGGGTACGAACACCGGGGAGCTGTTTTTT. This translates into CASRYGGTNTGELFF.

The chain employs TRBV7-2 and TRBJ2-3; 15 nucleotides line up with TRBD2. CDR1 is SGHTA and CDR2 is FQGNSA in the germline V gene. The CDR3 spans 17 residues. The J segment lost 1 base and the V segment lost 5 bases, leaving 4 bases of the junction unmatched. CDR3 sequence reads: CASSPGTSGGRTDTQYF. The CDR3 bases are TGTGCCAGCAGCCCCGGGACTAGCGGGGGGCGCACAGATACGCAGTATTTT.

The chain links TRBV19 to TRBJ1-5, with TRBD1 matching 8 bases. CDR3 length: 17 residues. After removal of 5 bases from V and 6 bases from J, the junction contained 15 bases not matched to a gene. Looked up from germline, CDR1 is LNHDA and CDR2 is SQIVND (reference sequence). The CDR3 reads CASSENRGTIAGQPQHF. The CDR3 bases are TGTGCCAGTAGTGAAAACAGGGGGACGATTGCGGGTCAGCCCCAGCATTTT.

The J gene is TRBJ1-4, the V gene TRBV6-1; 9 positions match TRBD1. CDR1 and CDR2 from the germline V gene are MNHNS and SASEGT. With 1 base clipped from V and 6 bases from J, the junction kept 15 bases outside the gene matches. CDR3 length: 19 residues. CDR3 sequence: CASSEGGTGWVGGDEKLFF. In DNA form, the CDR3 reads TGTGCCAGCAGTGAAGGAGGGACAGGGTGGGTGGGGGGGGATGAAAAACTGTTTTTT.

This clone showed up just once. The CDR3 DNA sequence: TGCGCCAGCGGCTCGGGGGGACGCCAAGAGACCCAGTACTTC. Protein sequence: CASGSGGRQETQYF. J is TRBJ2-5 and V is TRBV5-1; TRBD2 matches 7 bases. The ends lost 7 bases at V and 1 base at J; junction bases unmatched: 7. The CDR3 contains 14 residues. Germline values: CDR1 SGHRS, CDR2 YFSETQ.

This chain uses TRBV6-6 with TRBJ1-5; D is possibly TRBD1 (5 bases). The ends were cut back, 6 bases at V and 0 bases at J, with 9 bases in the middle. Per the germline V gene, CDR1 is MNHNY and CDR2 is SVGAGI (reference sequence). The length of the CDR3 is 14 residues. CDR3 nucleotide sequence: TGTGCCAGCAGACAGGATTATAGCAATCAGCCCCAGCATTTT. Encoded protein: CASRQDYSNQPQHF.

This sequence joins TRBV4-2 and TRBJ2-2, with TRBD2 matching over 13 bases. V shed 4 bases and J 3 bases; nucleotides not matched to a gene: 8. Germline values: CDR1 LGHNA, CDR2 YNFKEQ. The CDR3 length is 18 residues. CDR3 protein: CASSRGLAGAEDTGELFF. The CDR3 DNA follows: TGTGCCAGCAGCCGCGGACTAGCGGGGGCCGAGGACACCGGGGAGCTGTTTTTT.

This rearrangement joins TRBV30 to TRBJ1-3; 8 positions match TRBD1. The CDR3 spans 15 residues. Germline V lookup: CDR1 GTSNPN, CDR2 SVGIG (reference sequence). V shed 5 bases and J 0 bases; nucleotides not matched to a gene: 6. The CDR3 is CAWGRDRSSGNTIYF. CDR3 in DNA: TGTGCCTGGGGAAGGGACAGGAGCTCTGGAAACACCATATATTTT.

The chain is built from TRBV5-1 and TRBJ2-3; D may be TRBD2 (5 bases). Deletions cut 2 bases from V and 5 bases from J, with 15 bases between. This CDR3 has 15 residues. Germline CDR1 and CDR2: SGHRS and YFSETQ. Here the CDR3 DNA reads TGCGCCAGCAGCTTTGGAGCAATAGAGGGAGATACGCAGTATTTT. Its protein product is CASSFGAIEGDTQYF.

J is TRBJ2-3 and V is TRBV6-5; D is perhaps TRBD2 (6 bases). V gave up 0 bases and J gave up 5 bases, with 15 bases separating them. The length of the CDR3 is 16 residues. Looked up from germline, CDR1 is MNHEY and CDR2 is SVGAGI. The chain's CDR3 is CASSYSRASVGDTQYF. CDR3 DNA: TGTGCCAGCAGTTACTCGAGGGCTAGCGTGGGAGATACGCAGTATTTT.

The chain uses TRBV11-2 and TRBJ1-1; a possible D gene is TRBD1 (6 bases). Germline lookup yields CDR1 SGHAT and CDR2 FQNNGV. V was clipped by 5 bases and J by 6 bases, with 13 bases between them. There are 13 residues in the CDR3. The chain's CDR3 is CASSRSRGSEAFF. CDR3 nucleotide sequence: TGTGCCAGCAGCCGGAGCAGGGGTTCTGAAGCTTTCTTT.

J is TRBJ2-7 and V is TRBV7-3; 10 bases are a match to TRBD1. The CDR3 is 15 amino acids. In germline, CDR1 is SGHTA, CDR2 FQGTGA. V was clipped by 0 bases and J by 1 base; unmatched bases: 0. In DNA form, the CDR3 reads TGTGCCAGCAGCTTAACGGGACAGGGGTCCTACGAGCAGTACTTC. Residues: CASSLTGQGSYEQYF.

This clone showed up just a few times. V and J are TRBV19 and TRBJ1-2, with D unresolved. CDR1 is LNHDA and CDR2 is SQIVND in the germline V gene (reference sequence). The CDR3 is made up of 13 amino acids. V was cut by 10 bases and J by 4 bases, with 16 bases left in between. The CDR3 nucleotides read TGTGCCACAGAATCAGCCGCTAGCTATGGCTACACCTTC. Encoded protein: CATESAASYGYTF.

The V and J genes are TRBV7-3 and TRBJ2-7; D might be TRBD1 (5 bases). The CDR3 is 13 residues long. V gave up 4 bases and J gave up 1 base, with 8 bases separating them. Looked up from germline, CDR1 is SGHTA and CDR2 is FQGTGA. CDR3 sequence (DNA): TGTGCCAGCAGCTCCGACAGATCCTACGAGCAGTACTTC. This gives the protein CASSSDRSYEQYF.

This chain joins TRBV9 and TRBJ2-7, with TRBD2 matching 8 bases. The CDR3 contains 14 residues. The junction had 2 bases not matched to a gene; V was cut back by 1 base and J by 2 bases. Germline-derived CDR1 and CDR2 are SGDLS and YYNGEE. The CDR3 DNA reads as TGTGCCAGCAGCGTATACGGGGGGGCCTACGAGCAGTACTTC. Amino acid sequence: CASSVYGGAYEQYF.

This clone was detected a few times. The CDR3 reads CASSLAGKETQYF. The CDR3 nucleotides read TGTGCCAGCAGCTTGGCGGGAAAAGAGACCCAGTACTTC. V is TRBV5-5 and J is TRBJ2-5; D may be TRBD2 (5 bases). Trimming pared 0 bases from V and 3 bases from J, leaving 6 bases between. Germline CDR1 and CDR2: SGHKS and YYEKEE (reference sequence). The CDR3 contains 13 residues.

CDR3 DNA: TGCAGCGTTGATCGGGGGGGCACAGATACGCAGTATTTT. This sequence encodes CSVDRGGTDTQYF. The chain joins TRBV29-1 to TRBJ2-3; 7 bases are shared with TRBD2. CDR3 size: 13 residues. Germline V gene sequence: CDR1 SQVTM, CDR2 ANQGSEA. V lost 3 bases, J lost 1 base, and 1 base stayed unmatched.

This clone showed up just a few times. The chain employs TRBV6-6 and TRBJ1-1, with D possibly being TRBD1 (5 bases). The CDR3 spans 14 residues. CDR1 is MNHNY and CDR2 is SVGAGI in the germline V gene (reference sequence). Trimming left V 7 bases short and J 5 bases short, with 17 bases between. The CDR3 loop is CASTSHMGGTEAFF. In nucleotides, the CDR3 is TGTGCCAGCACCTCACACATGGGGGGAACTGAAGCTTTCTTT.

V is TRBV4-2 and J is TRBJ1-3; no reliable D call. Germline CDR1 is LGHNA and CDR2 is YNFKEQ. V was shortened by 2 bases and J by 0 bases, with 11 bases between the two germline ends. This CDR3 contains 16 residues. The CDR3, as DNA: TGTGCCAGCAGCCAACAGGCGATTAACTCTGGAAACACCATATATTTT. Translation gives CASSQQAINSGNTIYF.

The chain joins TRBV7-2 to TRBJ2-5; D is uncertain. Trimming shortened V by 3 bases and J by 5 bases, and 7 bases separated the two germline ends. The germline V gene encodes CDR1 SGHTA and CDR2 FQGNSA. The CDR3 extends over 12 amino acids. This CDR3 reads CASSFSRETQYF. CDR3 coding DNA: TGTGCCAGCAGCTTCTCTAGGGAGACCCAGTACTTC.

The chain links TRBV18 to TRBJ2-7; 7 bases align to TRBD1. Germline lookup yields CDR1 KGHSH and CDR2 LQKENI. V shed 4 bases, J shed 0 bases, and the junction held 3 bases outside the gene matches. This CDR3 is 14 amino acids long. This chain's CDR3 is CASSRRDSSYEQYF. The CDR3 coding sequence is TGTGCCAGCTCACGCCGGGACAGCTCCTACGAGCAGTACTTC.

This clone was seen more than once but under ten times. The chain has TRBV21-1 and TRBJ1-6; the DNA was not used to check the table's D call, TRBD1. TRBV21-1 is termed a pseudogene. This CDR3 contains 13 residues. The CDR3 bases are TGTGCCAGCAGCGGACAGGGGGGATCATCCCTCCACTTT. As protein: CASSGQGGSSLHF.

This clone was seen a few times. The V and J genes are TRBV19 and TRBJ1-4; a weak D match, TRBD1 (5 bases). Germline V lookup: CDR1 LNHDA, CDR2 SQIVND (reference sequence). This CDR3 spans 14 amino acids. This chain's CDR3 is CATGGTATNEKLFF. The CDR3 DNA reads as TGTGCTACGGGAGGGACGGCAACTAATGAAAAACTGTTTTTT.